This T cell receptor (beta chain) was observed in a study of T-cell memory formation after mild COVID-19. Trimming shortened V by 1 base and J by 1 base, and 13 bases separated the two germline ends. The germline V gene has CDR1 SGHVS and CDR2 FQNEAQ. The CDR3 extends over 16 amino acids. A few counts support this clonotype. TCRdb called the 5' RACE reads again in MiXCR, with one record for every CDR3 protein. The data contain around 310,000 distinct CDR3 sequences, less than 20% of them singletons. Sequenced: PBMCs or a T cell subset sorted from them (not recorded which). V usage is TRBV7-8 and J usage is TRBJ2-5, with a weak D call TRBD1 (6 bases). This TCR derives from a young man who had mild COVID-19 (a few samples of this study predate the infection). Cell type and time point are not known. As DNA, the CDR3 is TGTGCCAGCAGCTTAGATCTGGGGGCAGGCCAAGAGACCCAGTACTTC. Translation: CASSLDLGAGQETQYF.